This TCR beta chain stems from a study of cytomegalovirus exposure and HLA in healthy donors. The study ran its PCR with 60 Vbeta and 13 Jbeta primers. Produced via immunoSEQ multiplex PCR; TCRdb's table is partial and in-frame only. The table shows around 190,000 clones, with 79% occurring only once. Study-wide points: The likely origin of a cluster of highly shared sequence variants was a sequencing artifact. Reportedly, a later analysis found an Asian-associated ancestry cluster had fewer N-insertions than the approximately 700-donor mean.

Concerning this clone: What it binds is not known.

The receptor was isolated from a woman under 40 in good health and CMV-seropositive. Sequenced material: PBMCs.

This CDR3 is CASSEGAVYGYTF. In nucleotides, the CDR3 is TGTGCCAGCAGTGAAGGGGCTGTTTATGGCTACACCTTC. The chain recombines TRBV2 with TRBJ1-2; no clear D. The germline V and J ends were trimmed by 1 base and 5 bases, with 8 bases remaining between them. The CDR3 sequence is 13 residues long. The germline gives CDR1 SNHLY, CDR2 FYNNEI.